The next 26 T cell receptor beta chains were all read from a single sample in a study of CD8+ T cells in alopecia areata. The authors extracted RNA and reverse transcribed it into cDNA as the sequencing template. Using immunoSEQ multiplex PCR, the repertoire was profiled, and TCRdb retains in-frame clones only, with some absent. This table has 150,000 to 200,000 clones, around three fifths appearing once. Treatment: oral pan-JAK inhibitor, 5-10 mg twice daily. This material consisted of CD4+ T cells sorted from blood, taken at week 24, from a patient treated with tofacitinib. These receptors originate from a human donor with alopecia areata.

The chain combines TRBV29-1 with TRBJ2-1; no firm D call. CDR3 size: 14 residues. Per germline, CDR1 SQVTM and CDR2 ANQGSEA. The germline V and J ends were trimmed by 4 bases and 0 bases, with 10 bases remaining between them. CDR3 sequence: CSVVGSSSYNEQFF. DNA for the CDR3: TGCAGCGTTGTGGGATCGAGCTCCTACAATGAGCAGTTCTTC.

The V call is TRBV29-1, the J call TRBJ2-3, with a tentative D call TRBD2 (6 bases). In germline, CDR1 is SQVTM, CDR2 ANQGSEA. Trimming pared 6 bases from V and 3 bases from J, leaving 16 bases between. This CDR3 has 14 amino acids. CDR3 region: CSVEGGAPTDTQYF. The CDR3 region has the DNA TGCAGCGTCGAGGGCGGGGCACCGACAGATACGCAGTATTTT.

The chain carries TRBV5-1 and TRBJ1-5; 7 bases match TRBD1. Trimming at V came to 4 bases and at J to 1 base, leaving 5 bases not matched to a gene. CDR3 length: 15 amino acids. Per germline, CDR1 SGHRS and CDR2 YFSETQ. The CDR3 DNA reads TGCGCCAGCAGCATCGGGACAGACAGCAATCAGCCCCAGCATTTT. It translates to CASSIGTDSNQPQHF.

The chain recombines TRBV6-1 with TRBJ1-2; weak D call: TRBD1 (6 bases). CDR3 length: 11 residues. The germline V gene encodes CDR1 MNHNS and CDR2 SASEGT. Trimming pared 8 bases from V and 8 bases from J, leaving 12 bases between. CDR3 DNA: TGTGCCAGCCATAGACAGGTCGGCTACACCTTC. Amino acid sequence: CASHRQVGYTF.

This clone appeared a few times. At the DNA level, this CDR3 is encoded by other sequences in the same sample as well. The rearrangement links TRBV29-1 to TRBJ2-2; D not certain. Trimming shortened V by 5 bases and J by 1 base, and 8 bases separated the two germline ends. This CDR3 spans 13 amino acids. The germline V gene has CDR1 SQVTM and CDR2 ANQGSEA. CDR3 coding DNA: TGCAGCGTTCGAACGGAGAACACCGGGGAGCTGTTTTTT. Its protein is CSVRTENTGELFF.

The V call is TRBV5-1, the J call TRBJ2-3; 10 nucleotides line up with TRBD2. Unmatched junction bases numbered 7, after V lost 3 bases and J lost 6 bases. The CDR3 totals 15 residues. Germline lookup yields CDR1 SGHRS and CDR2 YFSETQ. As DNA, the CDR3 is TGCGCCAGCAGCTCTAGCGGGGGAAGCTTGGATACGCAGTATTTT. As protein: CASSSSGGSLDTQYF.

This clone has only a few counts. The chain uses TRBV2 and TRBJ1-2, with unresolved D. CDR3 length equals 11 residues. V was clipped by 6 bases and J by 8 bases, with 10 bases between them. The germline gives CDR1 SNHLY, CDR2 FYNNEI. Here the CDR3 reads CASRLQRGYTF. CDR3 DNA sequence: TGTGCCAGCAGGCTCCAGCGGGGCTACACCTTC.

This chain uses TRBV7-2 with TRBJ2-5; possibly TRBD2 for D (6 bases). Germline values: CDR1 SGHTA, CDR2 FQGNSA. Trimming pared 5 bases from V and 2 bases from J, leaving 9 bases between. The CDR3 consists of 13 residues. The CDR3 DNA sequence: TGTGCCAGCAGCAAACGGGGGCAAGAGACCCAGTACTTC. This sequence encodes CASSKRGQETQYF. The full variable domain, rest sourced from reference TRBV7-2 and TRBJ2-5, is GAGVSQSPSNKVTEKGKDVELRCDPISGHTALYWYRQSLGQGLEFLIYFQGNSAPDKSGLPSDRFSAERTGGSVSTLTIQRTQQEDSAVYLCASSKRGQETQYFGPGTRLLVL.

The sample holds one count of this clone. CDR3 nucleotides: TGTGCCAGCAGCTTCCGACTAGCGGGGGGCACGGCGACCCAGTACTTC. It yields the protein CASSFRLAGGTATQYF. This chain links TRBV5-6 with TRBJ2-5; 13 bases agree with TRBD2. Germline V gene data show CDR1 as SGHDT and CDR2 as YYEEEE. CDR3 length: 16 amino acids. The junction had 8 bases not matched to a gene; V was cut back by 2 bases and J by 7 bases.

The chain employs TRBV30 and TRBJ2-1; TRBD1 might be the D (5 bases). The CDR3 has 13 residues. Per germline, CDR1 GTSNPN and CDR2 SVGIG (reference sequence). Trimming left V 6 bases short and J 1 base short, with 10 bases between. CDR3 residues: CACSRVSYNEQFF. As DNA, the CDR3 is TGTGCCTGCTCCAGGGTTTCCTACAATGAGCAGTTCTTC.

The chain is built from TRBV9 and TRBJ1-1; a weak D match, TRBD1 (5 bases). Germline values: CDR1 SGDLS, CDR2 YYNGEE. Trimming stripped 0 bases from V and 5 bases from J, with 11 bases between. The CDR3 has 14 residues. For the CDR3, the DNA is TGTGCCAGCAGCGTAGCGGGGACGTTAACTGAAGCTTTCTTT. Translation gives CASSVAGTLTEAFF.

This clone was recorded a few times. CDR3 protein: CASVTSGGTDTQYF. The CDR3 DNA follows: TGTGCCTCCGTGACTAGCGGGGGAACAGATACGCAGTATTTT. The rearrangement links TRBV30 to TRBJ2-3, with 12 bases matching TRBD2. The CDR3 runs to 14 residues. In germline, CDR1 is GTSNPN, CDR2 SVGIG (reference sequence). J lost 3 bases, V lost 7 bases, and 5 bases had no gene match.

V and J are TRBV29-1 and TRBJ1-1; D remains unclear. V lost 6 bases and J 1 base, leaving 6 bases between the germline ends. The CDR3 is 11 amino acids. CDR1 and CDR2 (germline): SQVTM, ANQGSEA. CDR3 nucleotide sequence: TGCAGCGTACGGGAGAACACTGAAGCTTTCTTT. It specifies CSVRENTEAFF.

The rearrangement joins TRBV29-1 to TRBJ1-2; D ambiguous. This CDR3 is built from 12 residues. The V end was cut by 2 bases, the J end by 5 bases, with 9 bases between. CDR1 and CDR2 from the germline V gene are SQVTM and ANQGSEA. As DNA, the CDR3 is TGCAGCGTTGAATTGCAGGCTTATGGCTACACCTTC. Protein sequence: CSVELQAYGYTF. Filled out from reference TRBV29-1 and TRBJ1-2, the complete variable domain reads SAVISQKPSRDICQRGTSLTIQCQVDSQVTMMFWYRQQPGQSLTLIATANQGSEATYESGFVIDKFPISRPNLTFSTLTVSNMSPEDSSIYLCSVELQAYGYTFGSGTRLTVV.

A single count supports this clone. The chain employs TRBV30 and TRBJ1-2, with D tentatively TRBD1 (5 bases). V was clipped by 3 bases and J by 5 bases, with 10 bases between them. Germline V gives CDR1 GTSNPN, CDR2 SVGIG (reference sequence). This CDR3 region has 12 residues. The CDR3 nucleotides read TGTGCCTGGAGCCCTCAGGGATATGGCTACACCTTC. This codes for CAWSPQGYGYTF.

The genes are TRBV6-6 and TRBJ1-4; D might be TRBD1 (5 bases). Germline values: CDR1 MNHNY, CDR2 SVGAGI (reference sequence). The V and J ends lost 6 bases and 7 bases respectively, with 18 bases between them. The CDR3 covers 15 residues. The CDR3: CASRAGTVLGEKLFF. CDR3 sequence (DNA): TGTGCCAGCAGGGCCGGGACCGTTTTAGGTGAAAAACTGTTTTTT.

This clone has more than one count but fewer than ten. The CDR3 coding sequence is TGCAGCGTTGAAGATCACTACGAGCAGTACTTC. Translation gives CSVEDHYEQYF. The chain is built from TRBV29-1 and TRBJ2-7; no clear D gene. The V and J ends lost 0 bases and 3 bases respectively, with 3 bases between them. There are 11 residues in the CDR3. Germline V gene data show CDR1 as SQVTM and CDR2 as ANQGSEA.

The CDR3 DNA reads as TGCAGCGTTGAAGTTTTTATGGCAACCCGGGGCTACGAGCAGTACTTC. Amino acids: CSVEVFMATRGYEQYF. The gene calls are TRBV29-1 and TRBJ2-7, with a weak D call TRBD2 (5 bases). The length of the CDR3 is 16 residues. Trimming left V 1 base short and J 3 bases short, with 19 bases between. The germline V gene encodes CDR1 SQVTM and CDR2 ANQGSEA.

This clone appeared a few times. This chain connects TRBV30 to TRBJ1-1, with D perhaps matching TRBD1 (6 bases). Germline CDR1 and CDR2: GTSNPN and SVGIG (reference sequence). Trimming removed 0 bases from V and 4 bases from J, with 9 bases in between. The CDR3 has 13 amino acids. CDR3 amino acids: CAWSVIGGTEAFF. CDR3 nucleotide sequence: TGTGCCTGGAGTGTCATAGGGGGCACTGAAGCTTTCTTT.

The chain employs TRBV30 and TRBJ1-2, with 8 bases identical to TRBD1. The germline gives CDR1 GTSNPN, CDR2 SVGIG (reference sequence). CDR3 length: 14 amino acids. V gave up 2 bases and J gave up 8 bases; unmatched junction bases: 10. Written as DNA, the CDR3 is TGTGCCTGGAGTCCAACGACAACAGGGGGAGGCTACACCTTC. Encoded protein: CAWSPTTTGGGYTF.

The chain recombines TRBV7-8 with TRBJ2-3; D assignment may be TRBD1 or TRBD2 (5 bases each). Per the germline V gene, CDR1 is SGHVS and CDR2 is FQNEAQ. The CDR3 is 15 residues long. The germline V and J ends were trimmed by 5 bases and 5 bases, with 17 bases remaining between them. Here the CDR3 DNA reads TGTGCCAGCAGCCTCCCAGGACTTAGGGGAGATACGCAGTATTTT. It yields the protein CASSLPGLRGDTQYF.

This rearrangement joins TRBV4-3 to TRBJ1-6, with no clear D. The CDR3 has 14 amino acids. Germline lookup yields CDR1 LGHNA and CDR2 YSLEER. Trimming left V 0 bases short and J 9 bases short, with 9 bases between. CDR3 DNA: TGCGCCAGCAGCCAAGAGCCCTCAAGTTCACCCCTCCACTTT. This translates into CASSQEPSSSPLHF.

This clone was seen only a few times. This chain connects TRBV27 to TRBJ2-1; TRBD1 might be the D (5 bases). This CDR3 has 14 amino acids. CDR1 is MNHEY, CDR2 SMNVEV, per germline (reference sequence). Between the trimmed V and J ends, which lost 2 bases and 5 bases, there was a span of 10 bases. CDR3 DNA: TGTGCCAGCAGTTTAACCCAGGGAAACAATGAGCAGTTCTTC. This codes for CASSLTQGNNEQFF.

The V gene is TRBV9, the J gene TRBJ2-1; D is unresolved. Germline assignment: CDR1 SGDLS and CDR2 YYNGEE. The CDR3 has 15 residues. V was clipped by 1 base and J by 0 bases, with 8 bases between them. DNA for the CDR3: TGTGCCAGCAGCGTAAGCGATAGCTCCTACAATGAGCAGTTCTTC. Translation: CASSVSDSSYNEQFF.

This chain uses TRBV5-1 with TRBJ2-7, with 8 bases matching TRBD1. The germline V gene encodes CDR1 SGHRS and CDR2 YFSETQ. Trimming took 5 bases from V and 2 from J; bases not matched to a gene: 3. The CDR3 extends over 13 amino acids. CDR3 loop: CASRDRATYEQYF. CDR3 in DNA: TGCGCCAGCAGGGACAGGGCTACCTACGAGCAGTACTTC.

V is TRBV5-4 and J is TRBJ1-1, with D perhaps matching TRBD1 (5 bases). V lost 0 bases, J lost 0 bases, and 12 bases lay in between. The CDR3 is made up of 16 amino acids. CDR1 and CDR2 (germline): SGHNT, YYREEE (reference sequence). The CDR3 loop reads CASSLVGNRLNTEAFF. For the CDR3, the DNA is TGTGCCAGCAGCTTGGTGGGAAACAGGTTGAACACTGAAGCTTTCTTT.